This TCR beta chain comes out of a study of cytomegalovirus exposure and HLA in healthy donors. The study ran its PCR with 60 Vbeta and 13 Jbeta primers. The table came from immunoSEQ multiplex PCR; TCRdb's copy has only in-frame clones and leaves some out. The sample carries 130,000 or so clones, about 74% recorded once. From germline, CDR1 is MDHEN and CDR2 SYDVKM. This CDR3 has 12 residues. The ends were cut back, 3 bases at V and 11 bases at J, with 11 bases in the middle. This TCR was recovered from a man aged 35 to 55 in good health and CMV-seropositive. The sequenced sample consisted of PBMCs. The rearrangement joins TRBV28 to TRBJ1-5; no definite D call. The CDR3 DNA sequence: TGTGCCAGCAGTTTGAGTTACGCGGCCCAGCATTTT. This gives the protein CASSLSYAAQHF.